This note documents a single T cell receptor (beta chain) sequence. This clonotype was seen a few times. Its antigen is not yet known. One base away there is no much larger clone; base qualities are not given. Artificial thymic organoids were generated by aggregating human HSPCs with MS5 murine stromal cells transduced with human DLL1, and the organoids were cultured at an air-liquid interface. Hematopoietic stem and progenitor cells that were CD34+CD3-, FACS-purified and depleted of residual T cells served as the seed cells for the organoids. Serum-free RB27 medium, consisting of RPMI 1640 supplemented with B27, FLT3L, IL-7 and ascorbic acid, was used for organoid culture. Before RNA extraction, CD3+TCRalphabeta+CD8 single positive T cells from organoids and thymus were sorted by FACS. For each sample, the RNeasy Micro kit was used to purify total RNA from about 40,000 to 200,000 sorted cells, and RNA quality was checked on an Agilent RNA 6000 Nano chip.

TCRalpha and TCRbeta libraries were amplified separately by semi-nested PCR with Advantage 2 and reverse primers in the TRAC or TRBC constant regions. First-strand cDNA synthesis used between roughly 3.5 and 500 ng of total RNA. TCR cDNA libraries were generated by 5'-RACE using the SMARTer PCR cDNA Synthesis kit, with a poly-dT primer for first-strand synthesis. Each semi-nested reverse primer in the constant region carried a 5-nucleotide sample-specific barcode, and the resulting products were cleaned up with the Zymo DNA Clean and Concentrator-5 kit. As many as ten barcoded samples were combined into a pool, ligated to Illumina adaptors, and sequenced on an Illumina MiSeq as 2 x 150 bp paired-end reads. Regarding the original processing steps: After demultiplexing, reads were aligned with BLAT to a custom library containing all human TRAV, TRAJ, TRBV, TRBD and TRBJ combinations from IMGT. The best BLAT hits were picked using pslCDnaFilter (-maxAligns=1, -ignoreIntrons), and custom Perl scripts were used to calculate clonotype frequencies. TCRdb cleaned the public reads at Q25 with fastp, built clones with MiXCR and kept in-frame beta chains. Each record represents a unique CDR3 protein, reported with the most common genes and DNA among its rows. It is TCRdb's table, rather than the study itself, that gives the V and J calls and clone size. Within this sample are over 6,000 distinct CDR3 sequences, with about 24% of them counted one time only. The ten largest clones add up to 3% to 3.5% of the sample.

This entry is derived from a study of T cells generated in artificial thymic organoids (dated by TCRdb to the late 2010s). Notes on the research overall: The study compared the TCR alpha and beta CDR3 repertoires of CD8 single positive T cells derived from in vitro artificial thymic organoids against those of naive CD8 T cells from thymus and peripheral blood. The repertoire sequencing data shown were described as representative of three independent experiments. The research as a whole found: No skewed Valpha or Vbeta usage was observed in organoid-derived T cells, a finding that argues against dominance of unconventional lineages or clonal expansions. Physiological TCR clonotype diversity, comparable to that of thymic and blood naive CD8 T cells, was observed in organoid-derived CD8 single positive T cells.

The junction shows trimming of 8 bases on V and 8 bases on J, plus 7 bases between the germline ends. From the cysteine up to the phenylalanine, the CDR3 has a length of 10 residues. Just CDR3 DNA is preserved here, 30 bases in frame from base 1. Rearrangement joined TRBV12-3 or TRBV12-4 to TRBJ2-1, with the D gene call left open. This clonotype was sampled from a human donor who gave cord blood stem cells for thymic organoid culture, a cardiac surgery patient who gave postnatal thymus, or a blood donor (not recorded which). Input material: naive CD8+ T cells grown in artificial thymic organoids from cord blood stem and progenitor cells. This specimen's cell subset or site label, per the study, means: CD3+TCRalphabeta+CD8SP T cells; for blood, CD45RO-CCR7+ naive CD8+ T cells. At the DNA level, the sequence is TGTGCCAGCGGGCTCCATGAGCAGTTCTTC. It is translated as CASGLHEQFF.